This TCR beta chain was recorded in a study of cytomegalovirus exposure and HLA in healthy donors. Profiled with immunoSEQ multiplex PCR; TCRdb holds only in-frame clones, not every one. Of under 200,000 clones in the sample, roughly nine tenths were seen once. With respect to this clone: Its specificity is not known.

Overall study results and limits: The TCR clusters that emerged in the first cohort tended, a later analysis found, to co-occur in the 120 or so validation repertoires.

While the first cohort had around 700 subjects, the donors belonged to the separate validation cohort of roughly 120 subjects. Germline-derived CDR1 and CDR2 are SGHTA and FQGNSA. Between the trimmed V and J ends, which lost 6 bases and 4 bases, there was a span of 15 bases. The CDR3 is 15 residues long. The sequence came from a woman in her thirties in good health and CMV-seronegative. This chain uses TRBV7-2 with TRBJ2-2, with D perhaps TRBD2 (7 bases). The sample taken for sequencing was PBMCs. As DNA, the CDR3 is TGTGCCAGCAGTGCCCGGGGGGCGAGCACCGGGGAGCTGTTTTTT. It is translated as CASSARGASTGELFF.